Listed below are T cell receptor beta chains from one sample, sequenced in a study of control samples from healthy donors and cancer patients. Data came from immunoSEQ multiplex PCR; TCRdb stores just in-frame clones and leaves some out. Of about 120,000 clones detected, 85% to 90% appear once; the ten largest clones hold around 2.5%. The sequenced material came from blood. All receptors come from a woman in her 70s in good health. The CDR3 runs from the conserved cysteine through the conserved F or W. A clone size is listed for some rows: how often the clone was seen (once, few, many), or a class if it is expanded.

v_call,clone_size,j_call,cdr3_aa
TRBV7-8,NA,TRBJ2-7,CASSFQKSSYEQYF
TRBV7-8,NA,TRBJ1-1,CASSLDQGIEAFF
TRBV5-1,NA,TRBJ2-5,CASSAEETQYF
TRBV11-3,once,TRBJ2-2,CASSHGTGHTGELFF
TRBV3-1/TRBV3-2,NA,TRBJ1-4,CASSQRGTGGFMVNEKLFF
TRBV9,NA,TRBJ2-3,CASSEQQGSTDTQYF
TRBV5-5,NA,TRBJ2-7,CASSFLQGPTYEQYF
TRBV7-9,NA,TRBJ2-5,CASSLGQGNQETQYF
TRBV13,NA,TRBJ2-5,CASSWGQGTQETQYF
TRBV5-4,NA,TRBJ2-5,CASSFWESPETQYF
TRBV6-6,NA,TRBJ1-5,CASSYSGFSNQPQHF
TRBV27,NA,TRBJ1-1,CASSSGTEAFF
TRBV19,few,TRBJ1-5,CASSLGQGFLQPQHF
TRBV2,few,TRBJ2-3,CASSLPVADTQYF
TRBV6-2/TRBV6-3,NA,TRBJ2-1,CASSLLSSYNEQFF
TRBV19,once,TRBJ1-2,CATTRGEGYGYTF
TRBV16,NA,TRBJ1-2,CASSQSYGYTF
TRBV27,NA,TRBJ1-2,CASSPRDGYGYTF
TRBV14,NA,TRBJ2-1,CASSQVLDQQFF
TRBV3-1/TRBV3-2,NA,TRBJ2-5,CASSQVPGEETQYF
TRBV4-3,NA,TRBJ1-4,CASSQETGGANNEKLFF
TRBV9,once,TRBJ2-3,CASSPPPSGRNTDTQYF
TRBV2,NA,TRBJ1-1,CASSGPGPNRGWVAFF
TRBV27,NA,TRBJ1-2,CASSLWRDGGGYTF
TRBV7-2,NA,TRBJ2-3,CASRRSGGARSDTQYF
TRBV24-1,NA,TRBJ1-1,CATSDLLGEAFF
TRBV6-7,NA,TRBJ2-2,CASSYPPIVRGTNTGELFF
TRBV15,NA,TRBJ2-7,CATSRVRGLGGEQYF
TRBV29-1,NA,TRBJ2-5,CSVLDADETQYF
TRBV19,NA,TRBJ1-5,CASSIYSYNQPQHF
TRBV7-3,NA,TRBJ2-1,CASSSRTGTYNEQFF
TRBV5-1,NA,TRBJ1-1,CASSLVGPENTEAFF
TRBV11-2,NA,TRBJ2-7,CASSLVAATSYEQYF
TRBV10-3,NA,TRBJ1-2,CAISESPDGYTF
TRBV19,NA,TRBJ1-4,CASSTRARGEKLFF
TRBV19,NA,TRBJ2-1,CASSITGTGTYNEQFF
TRBV9,NA,TRBJ2-2,CASSVEGYTGELFF
TRBV7-2,NA,TRBJ2-1,CASSFLAPSYNEQFF
TRBV5-1,NA,TRBJ1-4,CASSLGDSFGKLFF
TRBV25-1,NA,TRBJ1-1,CASSEVGNTEAFF
TRBV2,NA,TRBJ1-6,CASRGTDRANSPLHF
TRBV29-1,NA,TRBJ1-5,CSVGQNSNQPQHF
TRBV10-1,few,TRBJ2-7,CADKEAPGEQYF
TRBV7-3,NA,TRBJ1-1,CASSSQTGGTEAFF
TRBV24-1,NA,TRBJ2-1,CATSETARSEQFF
TRBV7-9,NA,TRBJ1-6,CASSLGQGGSPLHF
TRBV29-1,once,TRBJ1-5,CSVVLQGPNQPQHF
TRBV4-1,NA,TRBJ2-7,CASSQDRRTYEQYF
TRBV20-1,NA,TRBJ1-5,CSASTGGQPQHF